Sequencing of this TCR beta chain was carried out in a study of memory CD4+ T cells and cytomegalovirus serostatus. This CDR3 is built from 15 residues. V was shortened by 1 base and J by 6 bases, with 15 bases between the two germline ends. Germline loops: CDR1 SGHTA, CDR2 FQGNSA. Single viable CD3+CD4+CD8-CD45RO+ cells were sorted as the memory CD4+ T cells. This clone showed up just a few times. TCRdb's table, derived via immunoSEQ multiplex PCR, lists solely in-frame clones and lacks some. This table holds about 48,000 clones, about 77% found once. Specimen: memory CD4+ T cells from blood. The TCR comes from an adult in good health and CMV-seronegative. The V call is TRBV7-2, the J call TRBJ2-5; D could derive from TRBD1 or TRBD2 (6 bases each). CDR3 coding DNA: TGTGCCAGCAGCTTAGGTACAGGGCGGGAAAAGACCCAGTACTTC. This sequence encodes CASSLGTGREKTQYF.